Below, 16 T cell receptor beta chains from the same sample are listed, as sequenced in a study of blood T cell repertoires in COVID-19. Generated by immunoSEQ multiplex PCR, the TCRdb table keeps only in-frame clones and is missing some. This sample has fewer than 200,000 clones; 85% occur once, and the top ten carry around 1%. The material sequenced was peripheral blood. The source is a man aged 35 to 55 with acute or convalescent COVID-19.

The rearrangement uses TRBV5-1 and TRBJ2-7, with TRBD1 identical over 10 bases. The CDR3 totals 14 residues. The V segment lost 6 bases and the J segment 5 bases; nucleotides outside the gene matches: 8. Germline loops: CDR1 SGHRS, CDR2 YFSETQ. The CDR3 region is CASTKGQGFDEQYF. The CDR3 nucleotides read TGCGCCAGCACCAAGGGACAGGGGTTCGACGAGCAGTACTTC.

The chain links TRBV28 to TRBJ1-2; TRBD1 agrees at 7 bases. Looked up from germline, CDR1 is MDHEN and CDR2 is SYDVKM. The CDR3 runs to 15 residues. V was clipped by 4 bases and J by 2 bases; unmatched bases: 7. This chain's CDR3 is CASSSGQVANYGYTF. CDR3 DNA: TGTGCCAGCAGTTCCGGACAGGTGGCCAACTATGGCTACACCTTC.

V is TRBV4-1 and J is TRBJ2-1; 8 bases are a match to TRBD1. This CDR3 is 16 amino acids long. Germline V gene lookup returns CDR1 MGHRA and CDR2 YSYEKL. Trimming cost V 1 base and J 4 bases; bases outside gene matches: 6. The chain's CDR3 is CASSQAETGAYNEQFF. DNA of the CDR3: TGCGCCAGCAGCCAAGCTGAGACAGGGGCGTACAATGAGCAGTTCTTC.

V is TRBV5-1 and J is TRBJ2-5; 14 bases are shared with TRBD2. Germline V lookup: CDR1 SGHRS, CDR2 YFSETQ. V shed 4 bases and J 2 bases; nucleotides not matched to a gene: 10. This CDR3 is 18 amino acids long. CDR3 amino acids: CASSKTGTSGGVQETQYF. The CDR3 DNA reads as TGCGCCAGCAGCAAAACCGGGACTAGCGGGGGTGTACAAGAGACCCAGTACTTC.

The chain carries TRBV29-1 and TRBJ1-1; possibly TRBD1 for D (6 bases). Germline assignment: CDR1 SQVTM and CDR2 ANQGSEA. The germline V and J ends were trimmed by 5 bases and 4 bases, with 17 bases remaining between them. CDR3 length equals 14 residues. CDR3 loop: CSVFPQGRSTEAFF. In DNA, the CDR3 is TGCAGCGTTTTTCCCCAGGGGCGGAGCACTGAAGCTTTCTTT. The full variable domain, completed using reference TRBV29-1 and TRBJ1-1, is SAVISQKPSRDICQRGTSLTIQCQVDSQVTMMFWYRQQPGQSLTLIATANQGSEATYESGFVIDKFPISRPNLTFSTLTVSNMSPEDSSIYLCSVFPQGRSTEAFFGQGTRLTVV.

The chain carries TRBV6-1 and TRBJ1-4; TRBD1 might be the D (6 bases). The ends were cut back, 2 bases at V and 4 bases at J, with 11 bases in the middle. The CDR3 covers 15 residues. Germline V CDR1 and CDR2: MNHNS, SASEGT. The CDR3 DNA follows: TGTGCCAGCAGTGAATACAGGGTCGGTAATGAAAAACTGTTTTTT. Amino acid sequence: CASSEYRVGNEKLFF.

V and J are TRBV10-3 and TRBJ2-3, with D tentatively TRBD2 (5 bases). V dropped 1 base and J dropped 5 bases, with 7 bases sitting between them. The CDR3 totals 13 residues. Germline CDR1 is ENHRY and CDR2 is SYGVKD. The CDR3 DNA follows: TGTGCCATCAGTGAGTTCCGGGGAGATACGCAGTATTTT. It is translated as CAISEFRGDTQYF.

This clone was counted a single time. The rearrangement joins TRBV7-9 to TRBJ2-3, with D possibly being TRBD2 (6 bases). The V gene's germline CDR1 is SEHNR and CDR2 FQNEAQ (reference sequence). V was shortened by 5 bases and J by 2 bases, with 14 bases between the two germline ends. The CDR3 is 15 amino acids. The CDR3 spells CASSPRLGLTDTQYF. CDR3 DNA: TGTGCCAGCAGCCCCCGACTAGGACTCACAGATACGCAGTATTTT.

The chain couples TRBV7-9 to TRBJ1-1; D is uncertain. The CDR3 contains 12 residues. CDR1 SEHNR and CDR2 FQNEAQ come from the germline V gene (reference sequence). V lost 2 bases and J 4 bases, leaving 5 bases between the germline ends. CDR3 amino acids: CASSLISTEAFF. The CDR3 DNA sequence: TGTGCCAGCAGCTTAATCAGCACTGAAGCTTTCTTT.

The V gene is TRBV7-2, the J gene TRBJ2-1; 13 bases align to TRBD2. The CDR3 extends over 15 amino acids. The trim removed 5 bases at V and 10 bases at J, leaving 8 bases unmatched. Germline CDR1 SGHTA, CDR2 FQGNSA. As DNA, the CDR3 is TGTGCCAGCAGCCCCTGGACTAGCGGGGGTAGGGAGCAGTTCTTC. This translates into CASSPWTSGGREQFF.

This clone came up once. The J gene is TRBJ2-5, the V gene TRBV7-2; 11 bases are a match to TRBD2. Germline V lookup: CDR1 SGHTA, CDR2 FQGNSA. The CDR3 has 17 amino acids. J lost 5 bases, V lost 3 bases, and 11 bases had no gene match. The CDR3 protein is CASSFSLAGGPRETQYF. The CDR3 DNA reads TGTGCCAGCAGCTTCTCTTTAGCGGGGGGGCCTAGGGAGACCCAGTACTTC.

The CDR3 coding sequence is TGTGCCAGCAGTCTTGGGACAGCTAGCACAGATACGCAGTATTTT. This sequence encodes CASSLGTASTDTQYF. The chain couples TRBV6-2 or TRBV6-3 to TRBJ2-3, with 7 bases identical to TRBD1. Trimming took 5 bases from V and 0 from J; bases not matched to a gene: 5. CDR1 is MNHEY and CDR2 is SVGEGT in the germline V gene. The CDR3 runs to 15 residues.

This sequence joins TRBV19 and TRBJ1-1; D is unclear. This CDR3 region has 13 residues. Between the trimmed V and J ends, which lost 3 bases and 3 bases, there was a span of 8 bases. The germline V gene has CDR1 LNHDA and CDR2 SQIVND (reference sequence). CDR3 region: CASSIEEDTEAFF. In DNA, the CDR3 is TGTGCCAGTAGTATTGAGGAGGACACTGAAGCTTTCTTT. Full variable domain (outside the CDR3, taken from reference TRBV19 and TRBJ1-1): DGGITQSPKYLFRKEGQNVTLSCEQNLNHDAMYWYRQDPGQGLRLIYYSQIVNDFQKGDIAEGYSVSREKKESFPLTVTSAQKNPTAFYLCASSIEEDTEAFFGQGTRLTVV.

J is TRBJ1-1 and V is TRBV7-9, with a tentative D call TRBD1 (5 bases). This CDR3 is 15 amino acids long. Germline V gene data show CDR1 as SEHNR and CDR2 as FQNEAQ (reference sequence). V was shortened by 5 bases and J by 1 base, with 14 bases between the two germline ends. CDR3 DNA: TGTGCCAGCAGCCCACAGGAATTGGCGAACACTGAAGCTTTCTTT. It encodes CASSPQELANTEAFF.

V usage is TRBV7-7 and J usage is TRBJ2-7; D unresolved. Germline CDR1 reads SSHAT; CDR2 reads FNYEAQ (reference sequence). This CDR3 contains 14 residues. Trimming cost V 2 bases and J 3 bases, with 11 bases left between them. This chain's CDR3 is CASSLNGEFYEQYF. CDR3 sequence (DNA): TGTGCCAGCAGCTTAAATGGAGAGTTCTACGAGCAGTACTTC.

V usage is TRBV28 and J usage is TRBJ1-2, with D possibly TRBD1 on 5 matching bases. The germline V gene encodes CDR1 MDHEN and CDR2 SYDVKM. V gave up 3 bases and J gave up 0 bases, with 17 bases separating them. There are 17 residues in the CDR3. Written as DNA, the CDR3 is TGTGCCAGCAGTTTTTCGGGCAGGGAGGCAGCTAACTATGGCTACACCTTC. It specifies CASSFSGREAANYGYTF.